These 12 T cell receptor beta chains were sequenced from one sample in a study of blood T cell repertoires in COVID-19. Profiled with immunoSEQ multiplex PCR; TCRdb holds only in-frame clones, not every one. The sample includes some 150,000 clones, 75% to 85% of them seen just once. Sequencing was done on a sample of PBMCs or T cells enriched from blood (not recorded which). These receptors were taken from a man aged 45-60 years who had recovered from COVID-19.

This sequence joins TRBV4-1 and TRBJ1-5; D remains unclear. Trimming took 0 bases from V and 5 from J, leaving 8 bases between them. Germline CDR1 MGHRA, CDR2 YSYEKL. This CDR3 comprises 14 residues. The CDR3 loop reads CASSQEVYDQPQHF. CDR3 DNA: TGCGCCAGCAGCCAAGAGGTCTACGATCAGCCCCAGCATTTT.

The genes are TRBV14 and TRBJ2-7; D possibly corresponds to TRBD1 (5 bases). Trimming left V 0 bases short and J 4 bases short, with 7 bases between. CDR3 length: 13 amino acids. Germline V gene lookup returns CDR1 SGHDN and CDR2 FVKESK. The CDR3 DNA follows: TGTGCCAGCAGCCAAGATAGGGGTTACGAGCAGTACTTC. Its translation is CASSQDRGYEQYF.

This clone appeared a single time. The DNA of the CDR3 is TGTGCCAGCTCACCGGGACAGATGAATGGCTACACCTTC. Translation gives CASSPGQMNGYTF. V usage is TRBV18 and J usage is TRBJ1-2; 7 bases are a match to TRBD1. The V gene's germline CDR1 is KGHSH and CDR2 LQKENI. The J segment lost 6 bases and the V segment lost 3 bases, leaving 4 bases of the junction unmatched. The CDR3 covers 13 residues.

The chain uses TRBV11-3 and TRBJ2-1, with D possibly matching TRBD1 (5 bases). Between the trimmed V and J ends, which lost 2 bases and 9 bases, there was a span of 11 bases. The germline CDR1 and CDR2 sequences are SGHNT and YENEEA. This CDR3 comprises 13 residues. CDR3 amino acids: CASSLPGKGEQFF. The DNA of the CDR3 is TGTGCCAGCAGCTTACCAGGGAAGGGTGAGCAGTTCTTC.

The chain has TRBV4-2 and TRBJ1-3, with a tentative D call TRBD1 (5 bases). CDR3 length equals 16 residues. The germline gives CDR1 LGHNA, CDR2 YNFKEQ. Trimming stripped 0 bases from V and 2 bases from J, with 11 bases between. CDR3 nucleotide sequence: TGTGCCAGCAGCCAAGATATCAGGGCGACTGGAAACACCATATATTTT. It yields the protein CASSQDIRATGNTIYF.

The chain combines TRBV19 with TRBJ1-2; D is unresolved. V gave up 5 bases and J gave up 2 bases, with 15 bases separating them. The CDR3 is 15 residues long. Germline values: CDR1 LNHDA, CDR2 SQIVND (reference sequence). CDR3 region: CASSPSRSGNYGYTF. The CDR3 bases are TGTGCCAGTAGTCCTAGTAGATCGGGAAACTATGGCTACACCTTC.

This clone has only one observation. The V gene is TRBV5-1, the J gene TRBJ2-2; tentatively, D is TRBD1 (5 bases). Germline V lookup: CDR1 SGHRS, CDR2 YFSETQ. V was trimmed by 0 bases and J by 5 bases, leaving 14 bases between them. The CDR3 contains 16 residues. In DNA, the CDR3 is TGCGCCAGCAGCTTGGTTTCTAGGGGATCTACCGGGGAGCTGTTTTTT. Its translation: CASSLVSRGSTGELFF.

The V call is TRBV29-1, the J call TRBJ1-3; maybe TRBD1 (6 bases). The CDR3 has 14 residues. Trimming stripped 6 bases from V and 4 bases from J, with 16 bases between. Per germline, CDR1 SQVTM and CDR2 ANQGSEA. This CDR3 is CSVIPGHRGNTIYF. CDR3 bases: TGCAGCGTAATACCGGGACACAGGGGAAACACCATATATTTT.

The chain uses TRBV11-2 and TRBJ1-1; 7 positions agree with TRBD1. This CDR3 spans 13 amino acids. Trimming cost V 5 bases and J 6 bases; bases outside gene matches: 6. Germline CDR1 SGHAT, CDR2 FQNNGV. CDR3 protein: CASSRRQGAEAFF. CDR3 nucleotide sequence: TGTGCCAGCAGCCGTAGACAGGGTGCTGAAGCTTTCTTT.

The rearrangement links TRBV7-2 to TRBJ2-2; D uncertain. CDR3 length equals 14 residues. Germline lookup yields CDR1 SGHTA and CDR2 FQGNSA. Trimming stripped 8 bases from V and 0 bases from J, with 10 bases between. The CDR3 region is CASLASANTGELFF. Here the CDR3 DNA reads TGTGCCAGCCTCGCCAGCGCGAACACCGGGGAGCTGTTTTTT.

This chain joins TRBV18 and TRBJ2-2; the match to TRBD1 covers 9 bases. Germline CDR1 KGHSH, CDR2 LQKENI. The CDR3 is made up of 18 amino acids. J gave up 2 bases and V 2 bases, and 9 bases lay outside the gene matches. The CDR3 region has the DNA TGTGCCAGCTCACCATTTTCAACGACAGGGGGAAACACCGGGGAGCTGTTTTTT. It yields the protein CASSPFSTTGGNTGELFF.

This CDR3 is CASSVGTGVYNEQFF. The DNA of the CDR3 is TGTGCCAGCAGCGTTGGGACAGGGGTCTACAATGAGCAGTTCTTC. The chain is built from TRBV9 and TRBJ2-1, with TRBD1 identical over 10 bases. Per the germline V gene, CDR1 is SGDLS and CDR2 is YYNGEE. V lost 2 bases to trimming and J lost 3 bases; unmatched junction nucleotides: 2. The CDR3 totals 15 residues.